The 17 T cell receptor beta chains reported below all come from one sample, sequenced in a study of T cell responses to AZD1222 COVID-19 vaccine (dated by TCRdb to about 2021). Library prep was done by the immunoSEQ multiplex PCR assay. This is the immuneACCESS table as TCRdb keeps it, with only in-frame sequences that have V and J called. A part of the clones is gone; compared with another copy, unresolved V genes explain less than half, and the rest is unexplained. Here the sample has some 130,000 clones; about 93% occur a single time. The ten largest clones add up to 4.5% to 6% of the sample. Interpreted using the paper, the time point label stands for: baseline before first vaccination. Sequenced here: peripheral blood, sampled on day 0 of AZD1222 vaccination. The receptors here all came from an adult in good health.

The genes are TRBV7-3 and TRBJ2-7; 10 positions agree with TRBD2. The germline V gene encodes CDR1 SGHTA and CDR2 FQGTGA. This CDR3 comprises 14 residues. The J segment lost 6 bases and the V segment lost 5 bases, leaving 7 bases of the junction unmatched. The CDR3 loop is CASSRTSGSSEQYF. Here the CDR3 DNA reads TGTGCCAGCAGCCGGACTAGCGGTTCCAGCGAGCAGTACTTC.

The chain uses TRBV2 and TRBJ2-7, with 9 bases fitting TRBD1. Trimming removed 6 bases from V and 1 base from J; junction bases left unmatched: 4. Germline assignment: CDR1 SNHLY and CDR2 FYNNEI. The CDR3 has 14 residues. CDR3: CASRRGQGSYEQYF. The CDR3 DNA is TGTGCCAGCAGAAGGGGACAGGGATCCTACGAGCAGTACTTC.

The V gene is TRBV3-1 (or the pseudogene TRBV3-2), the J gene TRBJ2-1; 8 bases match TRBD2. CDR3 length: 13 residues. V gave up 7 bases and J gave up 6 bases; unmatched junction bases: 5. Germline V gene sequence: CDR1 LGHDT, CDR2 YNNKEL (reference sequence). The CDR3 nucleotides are TGTGCCAGCACGGGACTAGATTTCAATGAGCAGTTCTTC. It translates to CASTGLDFNEQFF.

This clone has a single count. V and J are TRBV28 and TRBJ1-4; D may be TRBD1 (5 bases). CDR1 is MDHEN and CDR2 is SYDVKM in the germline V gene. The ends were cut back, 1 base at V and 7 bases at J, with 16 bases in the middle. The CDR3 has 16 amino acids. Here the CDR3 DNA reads TGTGCCAGCAGTTTATCCGGGGGTAGTCTGGGTGAAAAACTGTTTTTT. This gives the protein CASSLSGGSLGEKLFF.

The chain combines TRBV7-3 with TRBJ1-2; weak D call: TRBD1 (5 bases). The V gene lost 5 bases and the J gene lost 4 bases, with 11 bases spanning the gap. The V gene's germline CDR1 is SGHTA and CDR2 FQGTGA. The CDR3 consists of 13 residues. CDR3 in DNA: TGTGCCAGCAGCCCAAATCAGGGCTATGGCTACACCTTC. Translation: CASSPNQGYGYTF. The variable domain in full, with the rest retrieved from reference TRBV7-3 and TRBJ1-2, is GAGVSQTPSNKVTEKGKYVELRCDPISGHTALYWYRQSLGQGPEFLIYFQGTGAADDSGLPNDRFFAVRPEGSVSTLKIQRTERGDSAVYLCASSPNQGYGYTFGSGTRLTVV.

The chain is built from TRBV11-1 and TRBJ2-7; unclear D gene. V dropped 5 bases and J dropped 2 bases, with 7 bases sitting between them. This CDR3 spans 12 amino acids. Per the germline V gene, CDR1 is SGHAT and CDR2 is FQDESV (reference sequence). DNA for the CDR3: TGTGCCAGCAGCCGCATACCCTACGAGCAGTACTTC. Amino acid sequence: CASSRIPYEQYF. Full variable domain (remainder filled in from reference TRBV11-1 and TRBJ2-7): EAEVAQSPRYKITEKSQAVAFWCDPISGHATLYWYRQILGQGPELLVQFQDESVVDDSQLPKDRFSAERLKGVDSTLKIQPAELGDSAMYLCASSRIPYEQYFGPGTRLTVT.

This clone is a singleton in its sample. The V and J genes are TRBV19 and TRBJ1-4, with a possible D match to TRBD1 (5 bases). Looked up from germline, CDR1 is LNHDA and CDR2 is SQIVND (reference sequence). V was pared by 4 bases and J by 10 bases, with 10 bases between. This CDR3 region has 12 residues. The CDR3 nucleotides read TGTGCCAGTAGTACCAGCGGGGGAAAACTGTTTTTT. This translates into CASSTSGGKLFF.

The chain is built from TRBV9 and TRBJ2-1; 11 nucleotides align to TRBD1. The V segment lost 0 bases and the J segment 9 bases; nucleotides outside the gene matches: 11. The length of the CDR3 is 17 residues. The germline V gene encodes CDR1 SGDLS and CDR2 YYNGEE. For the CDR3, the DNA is TGTGCCAGCAGCGTAGAACCTGGGGACAGGGGGTTGGGTGAGCAGTTCTTC. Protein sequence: CASSVEPGDRGLGEQFF.

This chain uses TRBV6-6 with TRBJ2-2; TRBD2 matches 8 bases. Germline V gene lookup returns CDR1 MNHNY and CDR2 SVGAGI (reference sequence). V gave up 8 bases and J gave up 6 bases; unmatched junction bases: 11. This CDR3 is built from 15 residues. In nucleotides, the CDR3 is TGTGCCAGCTTCCCCTGGACTAGCAGTTCCGGGGAGCTGTTTTTT. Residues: CASFPWTSSSGELFF.

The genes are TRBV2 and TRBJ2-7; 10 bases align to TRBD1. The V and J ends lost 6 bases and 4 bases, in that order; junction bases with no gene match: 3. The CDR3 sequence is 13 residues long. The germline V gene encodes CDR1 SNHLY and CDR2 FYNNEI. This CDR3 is CASRDRGRYEQYF. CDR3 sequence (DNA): TGTGCCAGCAGAGACAGGGGGCGGTACGAGCAGTACTTC.

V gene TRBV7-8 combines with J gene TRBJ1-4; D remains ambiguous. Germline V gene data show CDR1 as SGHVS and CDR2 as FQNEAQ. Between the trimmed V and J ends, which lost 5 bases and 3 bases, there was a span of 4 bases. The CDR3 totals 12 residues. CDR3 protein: CASSQPNEKLFF. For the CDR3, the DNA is TGTGCCAGCAGCCAACCTAATGAAAAACTGTTTTTT.

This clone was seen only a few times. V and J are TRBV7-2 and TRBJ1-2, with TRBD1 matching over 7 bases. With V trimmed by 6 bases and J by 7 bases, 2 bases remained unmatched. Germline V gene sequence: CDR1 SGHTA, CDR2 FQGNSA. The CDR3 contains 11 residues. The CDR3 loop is CASRTGIGYTF. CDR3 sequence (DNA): TGTGCCAGCAGGACAGGGATTGGCTACACCTTC.

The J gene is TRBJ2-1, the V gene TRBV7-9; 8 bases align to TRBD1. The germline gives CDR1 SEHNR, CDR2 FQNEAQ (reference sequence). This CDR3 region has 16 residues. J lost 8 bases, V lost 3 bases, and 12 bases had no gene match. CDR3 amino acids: CASSFQTGTGRDEQFF. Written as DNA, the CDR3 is TGTGCCAGCAGCTTTCAGACCGGGACAGGTCGAGATGAGCAGTTCTTC.

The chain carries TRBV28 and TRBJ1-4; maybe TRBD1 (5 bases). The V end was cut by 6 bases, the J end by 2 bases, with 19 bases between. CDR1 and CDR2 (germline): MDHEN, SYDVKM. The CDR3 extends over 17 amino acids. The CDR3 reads CASSTTVPTWTNEKLFF. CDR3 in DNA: TGTGCCAGCAGCACGACAGTTCCCACTTGGACTAATGAAAAACTGTTTTTT. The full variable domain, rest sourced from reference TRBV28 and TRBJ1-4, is DVKVTQSSRYLVKRTGEKVFLECVQDMDHENMFWYRQDPGLGLRLIYFSYDVKMKEKGDIPEGYSVSREKKERFSLILESASTNQTSMYLCASSTTVPTWTNEKLFFGSGTQLSVL.

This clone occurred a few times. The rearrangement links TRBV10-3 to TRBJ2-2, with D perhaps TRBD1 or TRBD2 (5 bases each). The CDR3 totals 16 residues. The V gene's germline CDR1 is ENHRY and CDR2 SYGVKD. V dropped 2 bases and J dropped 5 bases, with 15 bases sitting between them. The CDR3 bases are TGTGCCATCAGTGAGAAAGTCGCAGGGACGACCGGGGAGCTGTTTTTT. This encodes CAISEKVAGTTGELFF.

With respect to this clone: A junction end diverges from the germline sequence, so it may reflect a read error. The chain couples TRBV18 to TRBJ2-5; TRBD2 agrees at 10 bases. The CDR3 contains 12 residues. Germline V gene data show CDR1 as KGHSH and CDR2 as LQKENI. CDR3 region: CASSPLSSGRHF. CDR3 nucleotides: TGTGCCAGCTCACCACTGTCTAGCGGGAGACACTTC. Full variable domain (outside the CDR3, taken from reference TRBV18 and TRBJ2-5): NAGVMQNPRHLVRRRGQEARLRCSPMKGHSHVYWYRQLPEEGLKFMVYLQKENIIDESGMPKERFSAEFPKEGPSILRIQQVVRGDSAAYFCASSPLSSGRHFGPGTRLLVL.

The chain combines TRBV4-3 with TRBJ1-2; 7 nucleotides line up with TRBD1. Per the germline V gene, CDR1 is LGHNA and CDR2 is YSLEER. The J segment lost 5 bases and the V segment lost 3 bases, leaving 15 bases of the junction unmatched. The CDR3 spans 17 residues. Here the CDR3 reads CASSQGALGGARYGYTF. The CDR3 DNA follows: TGCGCCAGCAGCCAGGGGGCCTTAGGGGGCGCAAGGTATGGCTACACCTTC.